The 17 T cell receptor beta chains below come from one sample, sequenced in a study of blood T cells in healthy people across ages. A sample-barcoded 5' primer and a J-beta primer mix were used in a second PCR of roughly 7 to 11 cycles. In TCRdb, the 5' RACE reads were re-called with MiXCR into one record per CDR3 protein. The repertoire consists of over 950,000 distinct CDR3 sequences, with roughly 51% occurring once and the leading ten covering over 20%. Sequenced: blood. These TCRs come from a woman aged 55-70 years in good health.

The chain is built from TRBV7-9 and TRBJ2-3; 7 nucleotides match TRBD2. CDR3 size: 19 residues. V dropped 5 bases and J dropped 2; count of bases not matched to a gene: 19. From germline, CDR1 is SEHNR and CDR2 FQNEAQ (reference sequence). The CDR3: CASSVRGSGIAPYTDTQYF. CDR3 in DNA: TGTGCCAGCAGCGTCCGCGGGAGCGGGATTGCCCCCTACACAGATACGCAGTATTTT.

V gene TRBV29-1 combines with J gene TRBJ2-1; D unclear. V was pared by 4 bases and J by 5 bases, with 12 bases between. Germline V gene lookup returns CDR1 SQVTM and CDR2 ANQGSEA. CDR3 size: 13 residues. DNA of the CDR3: TGCAGCGTTGTAAGCGCTGCGCACAATGAGCAGTTCTTC. Its protein product is CSVVSAAHNEQFF.

The sample holds a few counts of this clonotype. J is TRBJ2-1 and V is TRBV7-9; 11 nucleotides match TRBD1. This CDR3 has 16 residues. J lost 5 bases, V lost 0 bases, and 3 bases had no gene match. Germline V gene lookup returns CDR1 SEHNR and CDR2 FQNEAQ (reference sequence). In DNA, the CDR3 is TGTGCCAGCAGCTTAGCGGGGGGACAGGGGGACAATGAGCAGTTCTTC. As protein: CASSLAGGQGDNEQFF. The complete variable domain, with remaining parts taken from reference TRBV7-9 and TRBJ2-1, reads DTGVSQNPRHKITKRGQNVTFRCDPISEHNRLYWYRQTLGQGPEFLTYFQNEAQLEKSRLLSDRFSAERPKGSFSTLEIQRTEQGDSAMYLCASSLAGGQGDNEQFFGPGTRLTVL.

J is TRBJ2-5 and V is TRBV7-2; TRBD1 matches at 7 bases. The CDR3 sequence is 15 residues long. CDR1 and CDR2 (germline): SGHTA, FQGNSA. J gave up 7 bases and V 1 base, and 9 bases lay outside the gene matches. CDR3 sequence reads: CASSLGATGSGTQYF. The CDR3 bases are TGTGCCAGCAGCTTAGGGGCGACAGGGTCCGGGACCCAGTACTTC. Based on the CDR3 plus reference TRBV7-2 and TRBJ2-5, the full variable domain is GAGVSQSPSNKVTEKGKDVELRCDPISGHTALYWYRQSLGQGLEFLIYFQGNSAPDKSGLPSDRFSAERTGGSVSTLTIQRTQQEDSAVYLCASSLGATGSGTQYFGPGTRLLVL.

This clonotype showed up just a few times. V and J are TRBV29-1 and TRBJ2-3; 9 nucleotides line up with TRBD2. In germline, CDR1 is SQVTM, CDR2 ANQGSEA. The CDR3 has 15 amino acids. With V trimmed by 4 bases and J by 2 bases, 7 bases remained unmatched. CDR3 protein: CSVGTTSGYTDTQYF. For the CDR3, the DNA is TGCAGCGTTGGGACGACTAGCGGCTACACAGATACGCAGTATTTT.

This clonotype has only a few counts. The chain combines TRBV12-3 or TRBV12-4 with TRBJ2-3; D gene unclear. The V and J ends lost 6 bases and 0 bases respectively, with 4 bases between them. The CDR3 sequence is 12 residues long. This chain's CDR3 is CASRLSTDTQYF. DNA for the CDR3: TGTGCCAGCAGATTGAGCACAGATACGCAGTATTTT.

The rearrangement joins TRBV7-9 to TRBJ2-5, with a possible D match to TRBD1 (5 bases). The ends were cut back, 2 bases at V and 7 bases at J, with 14 bases in the middle. This CDR3 has 14 residues. Germline loops: CDR1 SEHNR, CDR2 FQNEAQ (reference sequence). The CDR3 bases are TGTGCCAGCAGCTTAAGCAGGGTCCTAGGGACCCAGTACTTC. Amino acids: CASSLSRVLGTQYF. Variable domain in full (rest from reference TRBV7-9 and TRBJ2-5): DTGVSQNPRHKITKRGQNVTFRCDPISEHNRLYWYRQTLGQGPEFLTYFQNEAQLEKSRLLSDRFSAERPKGSFSTLEIQRTEQGDSAMYLCASSLSRVLGTQYFGPGTRLLVL.

Concerning this clonotype itself: Since a much larger clone is just one base distant, this may be a read error. The chain is built from TRBV12-3 or TRBV12-4 and TRBJ2-3; tentatively, D is TRBD2 (5 bases). The CDR3 totals 12 residues. The CDR3 DNA follows: TGTGCCAGCAGATCTAGCACAGATGCGCAGTATTTT. Translating gives CASRSSTDAQYF.

The chain links TRBV12-3 or TRBV12-4 to TRBJ2-1, with D hard to call. This CDR3 spans 13 amino acids. V was trimmed by 7 bases and J by 8 bases, leaving 15 bases between them. The CDR3 nucleotides are TGTGCCAGCACCCCTGGAAGCTGGCATGAGCAGTTCTTC. Its protein product is CASTPGSWHEQFF.

Only a few counts were recorded for this clonotype. V is TRBV29-1 and J is TRBJ2-7; 7 bases line up with TRBD1. The CDR3 is 12 amino acids. Germline V gene data show CDR1 as SQVTM and CDR2 as ANQGSEA. The J segment lost 6 bases and the V segment lost 6 bases, leaving 8 bases of the junction unmatched. The CDR3 spells CSVHRQGTEQYF. The CDR3 DNA reads as TGCAGCGTCCACAGACAGGGAACCGAGCAGTACTTC.

The chain carries TRBV29-1 and TRBJ2-7; D call uncertain. The CDR3 contains 14 residues. CDR1 is SQVTM and CDR2 is ANQGSEA in the germline V gene. Trimming took 4 bases from V and 4 from J, leaving 17 bases between them. DNA for the CDR3: TGCAGCGTTGTCCCCTCTACCGGATCGTACGAGCAGTACTTC. This encodes CSVVPSTGSYEQYF.

This clonotype was observed a few times. The chain employs TRBV5-5 and TRBJ2-4, with D possibly being TRBD1 (6 bases). The end of the DNA fits TRBJ2-7 better, so the J call may be wrong. From germline, CDR1 is SGHKS and CDR2 YYEKEE (reference sequence). CDR3 length: 15 residues. CDR3 nucleotide sequence: TGTGCCAGCAGCTTGGAAGCGGTCAGGGGACGCGAGCAGTACTTC. Encoded protein: CASSLEAVRGREQYF.

The chain uses TRBV29-1 and TRBJ2-1; TRBD1 aligns across 8 bases. Trimming at V came to 6 bases and at J to 10 bases, leaving 17 bases not matched to a gene. CDR1 and CDR2 from the germline V gene are SQVTM and ANQGSEA. CDR3 length equals 15 residues. CDR3 sequence (DNA): TGCAGCGTCATTTCCCAGGGGGCCTTAACCTACGAGCAGTTCTTC. Amino acid sequence: CSVISQGALTYEQFF.

This CDR3 is CASSPAGQGAFIQYF. Here the CDR3 DNA reads TGTGCCAGCAGTCCCGCCGGACAGGGAGCTTTCATTCAGTACTTC. The chain uses TRBV28 and TRBJ2-4; 8 nucleotides line up with TRBD1. From germline, CDR1 is MDHEN and CDR2 SYDVKM. This CDR3 comprises 15 residues. V lost 5 bases, J lost 9 bases, and 12 bases stayed unmatched.

The chain couples TRBV5-1 to TRBJ2-1; no reliable D call. The CDR3 totals 14 residues. Germline-derived CDR1 and CDR2 are SGHRS and YFSETQ. Trimming cost V 3 bases and J 4 bases, with 11 bases left between them. CDR3 nucleotides: TGCGCCAGCAGCTCCCCAGGAACGTACAATGAGCAGTTCTTC. Its protein product is CASSSPGTYNEQFF.

V is TRBV7-2 and J is TRBJ2-7; D may be TRBD1 (5 bases). Germline CDR1 SGHTA, CDR2 FQGNSA. V dropped 8 bases and J dropped 0 bases, with 11 bases sitting between them. This CDR3 is built from 13 residues. The CDR3 loop reads CASHRQISYEQYF. In DNA form, the CDR3 reads TGTGCCAGCCACAGACAGATCTCCTACGAGCAGTACTTC.

The rearrangement links TRBV12-3 or TRBV12-4 to TRBJ2-5; 9 bases line up with TRBD2. This CDR3 is 14 amino acids long. Trimming removed 5 bases from V and 11 bases from J; junction bases left unmatched: 12. The CDR3 nucleotides are TGTGCCAGCAGTCCCATTAGCGGGAGAAATGAGCAGTACTTC. Amino acid sequence: CASSPISGRNEQYF.